Listed below are T cell receptor beta chains from one sample, sequenced in a study of T-cell memory formation after mild COVID-19. One entry per CDR3 protein, called by TCRdb with MiXCR from the 5' RACE reads. The sample includes about 430,000 distinct CDR3 sequences, approximately 24% seen only once; the top ten take around 9.5%. The sequenced sample consisted of PBMCs or a T cell subset sorted from them (not recorded which). The source of these receptors is an adult woman who had mild COVID-19 (a few samples of this study predate the infection). Cell type and time point are not known. Each CDR3 is given without its conserved first and last residue.

cdr3_aa cdr3_length v_call
ASSLDLRVGTQY 12 TRBV7-3
ASSRSGGAGNEQF 13 TRBV7-3
ATRETGSNTEAF 12 TRBV24-1
ASSSSGDTSYEQY 13 TRBV7-8
ASSLQQPGNEQF 12 TRBV5-4
ASRIQGDSNQPQH 13 TRBV6-5
ASGTGYQETQY 11 TRBV12-3/TRBV12-4
ASSLVGERDEKLF 13 TRBV5-6
ASHRTGTTGELF 12 TRBV7-9
ASSQGQIFTDTQY 13 TRBV5-8
ASSFTGYQKNTIY 13 TRBV12-3/TRBV12-4
ASLSLAKNIQY 11 TRBV11-2
ASSQEEYRGTGNTIY 15 TRBV4-1
ASSPQGGRPQETQY 14 TRBV18
ASSYSAIAGGPTYEQY 16 TRBV6-5
ASSPGGFGDIQY 12 TRBV12-3/TRBV12-4
ASSPEDSNQPQH 12 TRBV5-5
ASSLGTRFGQGSDMNTEAF 19 TRBV11-1
ASSSDYPRREQY 12 TRBV5-6
ASKYGEGTEAF 11 TRBV12-3/TRBV12-4
ASSQQRGLTDTQY 13 TRBV7-3
ASSPTGRIAAF 11 TRBV6-5
ATSLSGGGYGYT 12 TRBV15
ASGRGGSAEAF 11 TRBV12-5
ASSQGDWDQPQH 12 TRBV4-2
ASSLSPGQAYEQY 13 TRBV5-1
ASSEERGTYNEQF 13 TRBV2
ASQMAGNEQF 10 TRBV19
ASSLGYGSETQY 12 TRBV7-6
ASSLTGQDFYEQY 13 TRBV7-3
ASSPRQGATETQY 13 TRBV7-8
ATSDPLGGPETQY 13 TRBV24-1